These 18 T cell receptor beta chains were sequenced from one sample in a study of T cell repertoires in cytomegalovirus infection. One entry per CDR3 protein, called by TCRdb with MiXCR from the reads. The top ten clones hold over 12% of a sample with around 900,000 distinct CDR3 sequences, roughly 30% of them seen once. These receptors lack a known antigen. This sample comprised cultured CD8+ T cells from PBMCs, obtained from culture after CMV antigen stimulation. The receptors originated from a human donor in good health (CMV status not recorded). Some clones in this sample may be carry-over from other donors' samples.

This clonotype was observed a handful of times. CDR3 region: CASSDPVEPSWGTQYF. The CDR3 nucleotides read TGTGCCAGCAGCGACCCCGTGGAACCGTCGTGGGGTACGCAGTATTTT. The V and J genes are TRBV6-2 or TRBV6-3 and TRBJ2-3; D remains unclear. Trimming removed 6 bases at V and 8 bases at J, with 24 bases between. Germline V CDR1 and CDR2: MNHEY, SVGEGT. CDR3 length: 16 amino acids.

The J gene is TRBJ2-1, the V gene TRBV7-9, with D perhaps matching TRBD2 (6 bases). This CDR3 is 16 amino acids long. The V and J ends lost 5 bases and 3 bases respectively, with 17 bases between them. In germline, CDR1 is SEHNR, CDR2 FQNEAQ (reference sequence). CDR3 coding DNA: TGTGCCAGCAGCCCACTTGGGACTGGAGTCTACAATGAGCAGTTCTTC. As protein: CASSPLGTGVYNEQFF.

In its sample, this clonotype was seen a few times. The chain uses TRBV6-1 and TRBJ1-5; no clear D gene. The germline V and J ends were trimmed by 7 bases and 8 bases, with 15 bases remaining between them. The length of the CDR3 is 13 residues. Germline V lookup: CDR1 MNHNS, CDR2 SASEGT. This CDR3 reads CASTIYPGEPQHF. The CDR3 bases are TGTGCCAGCACCATCTATCCCGGAGAGCCCCAGCATTTT.

This clonotype was seen a few times. As DNA, the CDR3 is TGTGCCAGCAGTTACTCCCCGGACAGGGAGGATGGCTACACCTTC. It encodes CASSYSPDREDGYTF. The V gene is TRBV6-6, the J gene TRBJ1-2; 8 positions agree with TRBD1. J lost 6 bases, V lost 0 bases, and 6 bases had no gene match. The germline CDR1 and CDR2 sequences are MNHNY and SVGAGI (reference sequence). This CDR3 spans 15 amino acids.

V and J are TRBV5-3 and TRBJ1-5; 7 bases are shared with TRBD1. TRBV5-3 is reported as an ORF; its role is uncertain. The CDR3 sequence is 17 residues long. The V and J ends lost 2 bases and 0 bases, in that order; junction bases with no gene match: 8. Here the CDR3 DNA reads TGTGCCAGAAGCTTCCCTGTAAGGGGGCATAGCAATCAGCCCCAGCATTTT. This gives the protein CARSFPVRGHSNQPQHF.

This clonotype appeared a few times. The chain links TRBV12-3 or TRBV12-4 to TRBJ1-1, with 7 nucleotides matching TRBD1. The CDR3 sequence is 15 residues long. The V and J ends lost 5 bases and 3 bases, in that order; junction bases with no gene match: 9. Here the CDR3 reads CASSPWLQGDTEAFF. In DNA, the CDR3 is TGTGCCAGCAGTCCCTGGCTGCAGGGGGACACTGAAGCTTTCTTT.

This clonotype was detected ten times or more. The V gene is TRBV7-6, the J gene TRBJ2-7; 12 bases fit TRBD1. CDR1 is SGHVS and CDR2 is FNYEAQ in the germline V gene. The CDR3 contains 15 residues. With 5 bases clipped from V and 6 bases from J, the junction kept 8 bases outside the gene matches. As DNA, the CDR3 is TGTGCCAGCAGCGCCCCCGGGACAGGGGGCGCCGAGCAGTACTTC. Translation: CASSAPGTGGAEQYF.

This clonotype was recorded many times. The rearrangement joins TRBV6-2 or TRBV6-3 to TRBJ2-1; the D is unclear. Trimming stripped 0 bases from V and 6 bases from J, with 6 bases between. The CDR3 length is 13 residues. CDR1 is MNHEY and CDR2 is SVGEGT in the germline V gene. CDR3 amino acids: CASSYSVGNEQFF. The CDR3 region has the DNA TGTGCCAGCAGTTACTCGGTGGGCAATGAGCAGTTCTTC.

The chain combines TRBV6-1 with TRBJ1-3, with D perhaps matching TRBD1 (6 bases). Germline CDR1 MNHNS, CDR2 SASEGT. Deletions cut 6 bases from V and 2 bases from J, with 20 bases between. This CDR3 comprises 17 residues. DNA of the CDR3: TGTGCCAGCAGCGGTTTCGGACAGTTAATCCCTGGAAACACCATATATTTT. This codes for CASSGFGQLIPGNTIYF.

CDR3 amino acids: CASSPTGGDGETQYF. CDR3 sequence (DNA): TGCGCCAGCAGCCCTACCGGGGGGGATGGAGAGACCCAGTACTTC. The chain joins TRBV4-1 to TRBJ2-5, with 8 bases matching TRBD2. The CDR3 consists of 15 residues. The ends lost 4 bases at V and 4 bases at J; junction bases unmatched: 8. The germline V gene encodes CDR1 MGHRA and CDR2 YSYEKL.

The CDR3 region is CATSDPKTSGSYQETQYF. The CDR3 bases are TGTGCCACCAGTGACCCAAAGACTAGCGGATCGTACCAAGAGACCCAGTACTTC. The chain has TRBV24-1 and TRBJ2-5, with 9 nucleotides matching TRBD2. Germline values: CDR1 KGHDR, CDR2 SFDVKD. Trimming at V came to 4 bases and at J to 0 bases, leaving 11 bases not matched to a gene. CDR3 length: 18 residues.

The J gene is TRBJ2-2, the V gene TRBV11-2, with 9 bases that match TRBD1. The J segment lost 8 bases and the V segment lost 4 bases, leaving 5 bases of the junction unmatched. Germline V CDR1 and CDR2: SGHAT, FQNNGV. CDR3 length equals 14 residues. The CDR3 DNA reads TGTGCCAGCAGCTGGGGACAGGGCGCAGGGGAGCTGTTTTTT. Translating gives CASSWGQGAGELFF.

The J gene is TRBJ2-7, the V gene TRBV7-6; TRBD2 aligns across 10 bases. The ends lost 5 bases at V and 4 bases at J; junction bases unmatched: 5. The CDR3 consists of 14 residues. Germline V gene lookup returns CDR1 SGHVS and CDR2 FNYEAQ. The CDR3 here is CASSPSGGEYEQYF. CDR3 bases: TGTGCCAGCAGCCCCAGCGGGGGGGAATACGAGCAGTACTTC. The full variable domain, its missing parts supplied by reference TRBV7-6 and TRBJ2-7, is GAGVSQSPRYKVTKRGQDVALRCDPISGHVSLYWYRQALGQGPEFLTYFNYEAQQDKSGLPNDRFSAERPEGSISTLTIQRTEQRDSAMYRCASSPSGGEYEQYFGPGTRLTVT.

The chain joins TRBV2 to TRBJ1-1; 7 positions match TRBD1. V was pared by 4 bases and J by 10 bases, with 9 bases of the junction left unmatched. Looked up from germline, CDR1 is SNHLY and CDR2 is FYNNEI. The CDR3 covers 13 residues. Here the CDR3 reads CASSAPRGLGAFF. The CDR3 DNA follows: TGTGCCAGCAGTGCTCCAAGGGGGCTAGGAGCTTTCTTT.

There are many counts of this clonotype. V usage is TRBV7-2 and J usage is TRBJ2-1, with 10 bases that match TRBD2. Per the germline V gene, CDR1 is SGHTA and CDR2 is FQGNSA. The CDR3 contains 19 residues. J was trimmed by 7 bases and V by 1 base; bases with no gene match: 16. CDR3 amino acids: CASSLVWLAGAVGFNEQFF. DNA for the CDR3: TGTGCCAGCAGCTTAGTCTGGCTAGCGGGGGCCGTCGGGTTTAATGAGCAGTTCTTC. Full variable domain (missing parts from reference TRBV7-2 and TRBJ2-1): GAGVSQSPSNKVTEKGKDVELRCDPISGHTALYWYRQSLGQGLEFLIYFQGNSAPDKSGLPSDRFSAERTGGSVSTLTIQRTQQEDSAVYLCASSLVWLAGAVGFNEQFFGPGTRLTVL.

The sample holds a few counts of this clonotype. The chain combines TRBV10-2 with TRBJ2-7; D not certain. Between the trimmed V and J ends, which lost 2 bases and 2 bases, there was a span of 7 bases. The germline CDR1 and CDR2 sequences are WSHSY and SAAADI. The CDR3 runs to 13 residues. CDR3 bases: TGCGCCAGCAGTGAGAGGAAGGCCTACGAGCAGTACTTC. This translates into CASSERKAYEQYF.

The chain couples TRBV19 to TRBJ2-7; possibly TRBD1 for D (5 bases). The CDR3 loop spans 14 amino acids. Trimming cost V 3 bases and J 1 base, with 10 bases left between them. Germline CDR1 reads LNHDA; CDR2 reads SQIVND (reference sequence). DNA for the CDR3: TGTGCCAGTAGTATCGTACCAGGGTCCTACGAGCAGTACTTC. Translation: CASSIVPGSYEQYF.

The rearrangement links TRBV14 to TRBJ2-1; TRBD1 might be the D (8 bases). The ends were cut back, 0 bases at V and 6 bases at J, with 12 bases in the middle. CDR3 length equals 15 residues. Germline V lookup: CDR1 SGHDN, CDR2 FVKESK. CDR3 nucleotide sequence: TGTGCCAGCAGCCAAGAACAGGGGGGGCGCAATGAGCAGTTCTTC. Amino acids: CASSQEQGGRNEQFF.